Here is one TCR beta chain with its context. The target antigen is unknown. In the same sample, other DNA sequences code for this CDR3. The assay was immunoSEQ multiplex PCR, and TCRdb's table has in-frame clones only and misses some. The data show about 76,000 clones, more than 70% seen once. The length of the CDR3 is 14 residues. V lost 2 bases to trimming and J lost 4 bases, with 10 bases between them. Germline lookup yields CDR1 MNHNS and CDR2 SASEGT. This entry belongs to a study of T cell responses to AZD1222 COVID-19 vaccine. Study-wide findings and caveats: Among the donors, most were white British and more were female, and clonal diversity was possibly underestimated. Two AZD1222 administrations were followed by greater Spike-specific TCR breadth and depth. CD4 TCRs linked to vaccination spanned spike, dominating at 160-218 and 743-854.

The TCR comes from an adult in good health. The V call is TRBV6-1, the J call TRBJ2-3; D is perhaps TRBD1 (6 bases). Sequencing used peripheral blood, obtained on day 0 of AZD1222 vaccination. In DNA, the CDR3 is TGTGCCAGCAGTGAAACAGGGCGCGCAGATACGCAGTATTTT. Encoded protein: CASSETGRADTQYF.